This TCR beta chain was sequenced in a study of T cells expressing NK-cell markers. Study information: The authors derived TCR beta repertoires from sorted CD3+CD56+NKG2C+, CD3+CD56+NKG2C- and CD3+CD56-NKG2C+ T cells. There were seven HCMV-seropositive donors and one seronegative donor among the eight sequenced.

The authors generated TCR beta cDNA through 5'RACE template switching with UMIs. TCRdb re-called the 5' RACE reads; one entry per CDR3 protein, DNA not given. Recorded here are some 460,000 distinct CDR3 sequences; the top ten clones represent more than 1.4%. The study's findings and limits: In four donors, these clonotypes also led the CD3+CD56-NKG2C+ fraction.

Germline V gives CDR1 MNHEY, CDR2 SVGAGI. CDR3 length equals 14 residues. Regarding this clonotype: Its antigen remains unknown.

The chain joins TRBV6-5 to TRBJ2-5; the TRBD2 assignment by TCRdb is unverifiable without DNA. The sample was blood T cells: a sorted CD56 or NKG2C T cell subset, CD4+ or CD8+ T cells, or bulk PBMC T cells (not recorded which). The receptor comes from a woman aged 50 to 60 in good health. This chain's CDR3 is CASTPELTGETQYF.